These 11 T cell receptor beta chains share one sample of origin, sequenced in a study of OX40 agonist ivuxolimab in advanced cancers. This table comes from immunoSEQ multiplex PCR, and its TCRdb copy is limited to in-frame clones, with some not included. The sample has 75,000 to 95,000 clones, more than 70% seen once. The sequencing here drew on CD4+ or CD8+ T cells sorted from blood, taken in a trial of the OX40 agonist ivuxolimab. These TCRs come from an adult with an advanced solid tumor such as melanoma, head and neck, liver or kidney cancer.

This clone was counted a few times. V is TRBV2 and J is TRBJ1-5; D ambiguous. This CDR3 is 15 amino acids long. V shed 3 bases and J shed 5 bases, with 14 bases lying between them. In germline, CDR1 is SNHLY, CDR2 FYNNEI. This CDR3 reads CASSEESGVYQPQHF. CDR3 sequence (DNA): TGTGCCAGCAGTGAGGAGTCTGGGGTTTATCAGCCCCAGCATTTT.

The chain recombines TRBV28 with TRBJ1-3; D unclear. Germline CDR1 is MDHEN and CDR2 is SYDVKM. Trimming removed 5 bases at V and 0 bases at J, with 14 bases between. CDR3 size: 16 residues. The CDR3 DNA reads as TGTGCCAGCAGTCCGCCAACCACTTTCTCTGGAAACACCATATATTTT. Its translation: CASSPPTTFSGNTIYF.

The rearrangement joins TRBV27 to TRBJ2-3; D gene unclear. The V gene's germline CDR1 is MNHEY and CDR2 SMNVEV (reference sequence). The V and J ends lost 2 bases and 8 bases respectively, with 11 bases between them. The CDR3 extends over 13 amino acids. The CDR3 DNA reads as TGTGCCAGCAGTTTACAAGCACGAGGTACGCAGTATTTT. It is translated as CASSLQARGTQYF.

The CDR3 here is CASSYDRSSGNTIYF. The DNA for the CDR3 is TGTGCCAGCAGCTACGACCGGAGCTCTGGAAACACCATATATTTT. This rearrangement joins TRBV6-6 to TRBJ1-3; D unresolved. CDR1 is MNHNY and CDR2 is SVGAGI in the germline V gene (reference sequence). V dropped 6 bases and J dropped 0 bases, with 12 bases sitting between them. This CDR3 contains 15 residues.

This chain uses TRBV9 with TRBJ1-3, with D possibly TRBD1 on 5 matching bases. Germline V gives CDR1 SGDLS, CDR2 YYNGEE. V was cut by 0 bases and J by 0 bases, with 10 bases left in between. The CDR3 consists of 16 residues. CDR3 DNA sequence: TGTGCCAGCAGCGTAGGTGGGGCCCCCTCTGGAAACACCATATATTTT. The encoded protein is CASSVGGAPSGNTIYF.

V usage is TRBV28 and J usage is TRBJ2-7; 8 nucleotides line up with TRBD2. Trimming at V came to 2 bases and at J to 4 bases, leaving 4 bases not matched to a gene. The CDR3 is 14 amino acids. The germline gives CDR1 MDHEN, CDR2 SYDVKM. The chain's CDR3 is CASSLIGGGYEQYF. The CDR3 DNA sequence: TGTGCCAGCAGTTTAATCGGGGGGGGTTACGAGCAGTACTTC.

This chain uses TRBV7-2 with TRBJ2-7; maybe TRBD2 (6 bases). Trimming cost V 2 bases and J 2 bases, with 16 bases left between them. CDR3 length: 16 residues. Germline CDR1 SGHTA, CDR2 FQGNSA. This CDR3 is CASSLLSRGSTYEQYF. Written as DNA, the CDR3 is TGTGCCAGCAGCTTACTTTCGCGGGGTTCGACCTACGAGCAGTACTTC.

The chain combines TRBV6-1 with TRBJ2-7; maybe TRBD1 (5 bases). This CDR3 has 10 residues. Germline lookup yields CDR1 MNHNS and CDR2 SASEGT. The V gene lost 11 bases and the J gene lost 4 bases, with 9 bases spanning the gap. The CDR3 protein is CAVGVYEQYF. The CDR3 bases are TGTGCCGTAGGGGTTTACGAGCAGTACTTC.

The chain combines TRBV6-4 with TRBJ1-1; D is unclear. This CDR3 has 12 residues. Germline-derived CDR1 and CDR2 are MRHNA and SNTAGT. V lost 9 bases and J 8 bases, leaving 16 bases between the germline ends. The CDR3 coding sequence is TGTGCCAGTCGCTCTCTGACGGGGGAAGCTTTCTTT. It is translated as CASRSLTGEAFF.

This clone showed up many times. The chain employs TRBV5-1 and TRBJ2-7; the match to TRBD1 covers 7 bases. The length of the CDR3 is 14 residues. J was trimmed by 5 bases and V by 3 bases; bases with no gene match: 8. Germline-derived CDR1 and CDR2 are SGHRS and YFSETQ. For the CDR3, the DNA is TGCGCCAGCAGCTCGAGGCAGGGGGTCGACGAGCAGTACTTC. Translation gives CASSSRQGVDEQYF. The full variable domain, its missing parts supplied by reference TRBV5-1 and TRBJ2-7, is KAGVTQTPRYLIKTRGQQVTLSCSPISGHRSVSWYQQTPGQGLQFLFEYFSETQRNKGNFPGRFSGRQFSNSRSEMNVSTLELGDSALYLCASSSRQGVDEQYFGPGTRLTVT.

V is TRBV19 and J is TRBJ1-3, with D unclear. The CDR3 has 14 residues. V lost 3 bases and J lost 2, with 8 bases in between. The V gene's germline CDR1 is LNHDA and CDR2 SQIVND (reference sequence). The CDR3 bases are TGTGCCAGTAGTATTCCGGGGACTGGAAACACCATATATTTT. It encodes CASSIPGTGNTIYF.